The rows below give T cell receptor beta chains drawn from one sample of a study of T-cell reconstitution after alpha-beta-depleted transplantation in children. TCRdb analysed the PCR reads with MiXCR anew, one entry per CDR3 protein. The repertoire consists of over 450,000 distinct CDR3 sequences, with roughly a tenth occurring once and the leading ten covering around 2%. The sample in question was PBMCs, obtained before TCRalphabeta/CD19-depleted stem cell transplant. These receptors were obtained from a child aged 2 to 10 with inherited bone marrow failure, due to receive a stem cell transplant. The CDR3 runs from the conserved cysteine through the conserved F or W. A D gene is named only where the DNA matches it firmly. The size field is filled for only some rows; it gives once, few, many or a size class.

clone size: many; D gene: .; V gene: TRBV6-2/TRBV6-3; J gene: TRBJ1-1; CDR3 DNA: TGTGCCAGCAGTCACGGGGCAGGGGAGAAGGGCACTGAAGCTTTCTTT; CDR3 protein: CASSHGAGEKGTEAFF
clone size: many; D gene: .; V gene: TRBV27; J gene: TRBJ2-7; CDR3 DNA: TGTGCCAGCAGTAGAGGGATAGGCCTTCAGTACGAGCAGTACTTC; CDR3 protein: CASSRGIGLQYEQYF
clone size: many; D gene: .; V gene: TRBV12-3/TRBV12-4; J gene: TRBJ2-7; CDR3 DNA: TGTGCCAGCAGTTTACTCCGGGCCTTCGAGCAGTACTTC; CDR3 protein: CASSLLRAFEQYF
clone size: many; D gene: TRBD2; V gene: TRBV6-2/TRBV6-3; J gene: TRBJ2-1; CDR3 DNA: TGTGCCAGCAGTTCCTCACCGACTAGCGGGGCATACAATGAGCAGTTCTTC; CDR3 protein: CASSSSPTSGAYNEQFF
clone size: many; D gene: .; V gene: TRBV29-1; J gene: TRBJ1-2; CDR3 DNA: TGCAGCGTAATGACTACAGGGAGCTATGGCTACACCTTC; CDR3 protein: CSVMTTGSYGYTF
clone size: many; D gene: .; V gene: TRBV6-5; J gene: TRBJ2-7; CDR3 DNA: TGTGCCAGCAGTTACACAGCAGCCTACGAGCAGTACTTC; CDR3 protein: CASSYTAAYEQYF
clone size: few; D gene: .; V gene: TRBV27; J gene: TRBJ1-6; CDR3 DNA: TGTGCCAGCAGTTTAATACGCGCCCGTAATTCACCCCTCCACTTT; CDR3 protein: CASSLIRARNSPLHF
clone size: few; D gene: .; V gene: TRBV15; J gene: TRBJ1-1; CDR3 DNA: TGTGCCACCAGCAGAGATCTGTACGGGGCCGAGAGGAACACTGAAGCTTTCTTT; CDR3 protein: CATSRDLYGAERNTEAFF
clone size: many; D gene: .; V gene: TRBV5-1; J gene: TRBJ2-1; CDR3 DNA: TGCGCCAGCAGCCCCTTCGGGAGTCGCCCCTACAATGAGCAGTTCTTC; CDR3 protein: CASSPFGSRPYNEQFF
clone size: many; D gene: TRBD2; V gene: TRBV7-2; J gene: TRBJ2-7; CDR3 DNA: TGTGCCAGCAGCTTAGCTCTCCTAGCGGGTGGGGAGCAGTACTTC; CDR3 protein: CASSLALLAGGEQYF
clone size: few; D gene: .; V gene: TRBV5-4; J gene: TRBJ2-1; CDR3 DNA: TGTGCCAGCAAACCATTGGGGAAGGGTTTGAATGAGCAGTTCTTC; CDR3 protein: CASKPLGKGLNEQFF
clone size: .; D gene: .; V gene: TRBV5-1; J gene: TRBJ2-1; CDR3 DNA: TGCGCCAGCAGCTTGGTCCTCGGGTCCTACAATGAGCAGTTCTTC; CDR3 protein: CASSLVLGSYNEQFF
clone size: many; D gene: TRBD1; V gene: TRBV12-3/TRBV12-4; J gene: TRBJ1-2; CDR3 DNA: TGTGCCAGCAGCCGAGGGACAGGGTACACCTTC; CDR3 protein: CASSRGTGYTF
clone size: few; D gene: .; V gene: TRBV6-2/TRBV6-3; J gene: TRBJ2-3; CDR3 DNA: TGTGCCAGCAGATCTCCTATCCGTCGGGGATTTGGAACAGATACGCAGTATTTT; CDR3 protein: CASRSPIRRGFGTDTQYF
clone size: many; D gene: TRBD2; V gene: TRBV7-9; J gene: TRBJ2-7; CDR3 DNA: TGTGCCAGCAGCTTAGGGACTAGATCCGAGCAGTACTTC; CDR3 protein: CASSLGTRSEQYF
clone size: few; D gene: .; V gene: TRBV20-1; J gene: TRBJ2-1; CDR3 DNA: TGCAGTGCTATAGACTACTACAATGAGCAGTTCTTC; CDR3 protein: CSAIDYYNEQFF
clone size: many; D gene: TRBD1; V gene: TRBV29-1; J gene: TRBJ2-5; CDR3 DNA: TGCAGCGGTCGTAGAGGACAGGGGGCAGAGACCCAGTACTTC; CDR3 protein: CSGRRGQGAETQYF
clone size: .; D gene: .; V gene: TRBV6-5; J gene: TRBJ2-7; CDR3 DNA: TGTGCCAGCAGTTATGGTGAGGAGTACTCCTACGAGCAGTACTTC; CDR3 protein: CASSYGEEYSYEQYF
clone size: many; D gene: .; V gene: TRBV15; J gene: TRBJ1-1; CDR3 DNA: TGTGCCACCAGCGATGGGCCGGATCCGGCGATGAACACTGAAGCTTTCTTT; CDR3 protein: CATSDGPDPAMNTEAFF
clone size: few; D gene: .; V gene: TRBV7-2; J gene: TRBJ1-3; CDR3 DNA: TGTGCCAGCAGCGTTGAGGTTGAATCTGGAAACACCATATATTTT; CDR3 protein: CASSVEVESGNTIYF
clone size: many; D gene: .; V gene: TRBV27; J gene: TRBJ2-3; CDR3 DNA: TGTGCCAGCTATAACATGGCTGCAGATACGCAGTATTTT; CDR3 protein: CASYNMAADTQYF
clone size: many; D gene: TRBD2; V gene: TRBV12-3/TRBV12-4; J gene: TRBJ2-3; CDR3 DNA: TGTGCCAGCAGTTATACGGGACTAGTAAACGGTACGCAGTATTTT; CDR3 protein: CASSYTGLVNGTQYF
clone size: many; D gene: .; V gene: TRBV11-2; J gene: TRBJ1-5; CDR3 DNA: TGTGCCAGCAGCTTACAACCTCCGGGACGTGGCAATCAGCCCCAGCATTTT; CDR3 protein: CASSLQPPGRGNQPQHF
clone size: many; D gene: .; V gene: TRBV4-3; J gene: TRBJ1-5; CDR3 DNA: TGCGCCAGCAGCGAACGGGCAGGCCATCAGCCCCAGCATTTT; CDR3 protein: CASSERAGHQPQHF
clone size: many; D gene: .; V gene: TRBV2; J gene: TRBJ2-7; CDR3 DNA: TGTGCCAGCATTTCCCCTCCAGGCTACGAGCAGTACTTC; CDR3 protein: CASISPPGYEQYF
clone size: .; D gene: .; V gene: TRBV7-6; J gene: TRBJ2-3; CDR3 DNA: TGTGCCAGCAGCCCACCCTGGGACCAGAGAGATACGCAGTATTTT; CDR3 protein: CASSPPWDQRDTQYF
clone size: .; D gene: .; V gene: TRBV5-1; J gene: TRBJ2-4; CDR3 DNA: TGCGCCAGCAGCTTACTACCCCGAGACCAAAACATTCAGTACTTC; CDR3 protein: CASSLLPRDQNIQYF
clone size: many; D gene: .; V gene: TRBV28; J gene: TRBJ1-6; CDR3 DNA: TGTGCCAGCAGTTTACCAGGACGGATGACACCCCTCCACTTT; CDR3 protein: CASSLPGRMTPLHF
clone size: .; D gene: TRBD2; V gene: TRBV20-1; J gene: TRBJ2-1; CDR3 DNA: TGCAGTGCCAAATCCCCTCTGGGACTAGCGGGAGGCCCATCGGGCAATGAGCAGTTCTTC; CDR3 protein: CSAKSPLGLAGGPSGNEQFF
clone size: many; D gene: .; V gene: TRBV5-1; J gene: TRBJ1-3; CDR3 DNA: TGCGCCAGCAGCTTGGCGGCTCCCAGCTCTGGAAACACCATATATTTT; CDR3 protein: CASSLAAPSSGNTIYF
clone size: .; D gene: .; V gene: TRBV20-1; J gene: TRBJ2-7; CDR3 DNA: TGCAGTGCTAGAGGCAGGGACGAGCAGTACTTC; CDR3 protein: CSARGRDEQYF
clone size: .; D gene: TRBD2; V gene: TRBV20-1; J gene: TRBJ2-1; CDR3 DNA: TGCAGTGCTAGAGTGATTTCTAGCGGGACTAACAATGAGCAGTTCTTC; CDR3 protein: CSARVISSGTNNEQFF
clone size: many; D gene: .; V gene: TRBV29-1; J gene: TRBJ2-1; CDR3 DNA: TGCAGCGCCCATCCAGCGGGCTCCAATGAGCAGTTCTTC; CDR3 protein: CSAHPAGSNEQFF
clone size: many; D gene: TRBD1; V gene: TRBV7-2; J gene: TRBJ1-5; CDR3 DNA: TGTGCCAGCAGCTCCAGGGGGAATCAGCCCCAGCATTTT; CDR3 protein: CASSSRGNQPQHF
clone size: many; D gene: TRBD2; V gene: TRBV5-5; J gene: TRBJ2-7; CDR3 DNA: TGTGCCAGCAGCCGTAGCGGGAGTTACGAGCAGTACTTC; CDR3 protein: CASSRSGSYEQYF
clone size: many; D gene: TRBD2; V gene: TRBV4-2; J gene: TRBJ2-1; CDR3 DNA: TGTGCCAGCAGCCAAGATCAAACTAGCGGGCTCTACAATGAGCAGTTCTTC; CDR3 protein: CASSQDQTSGLYNEQFF
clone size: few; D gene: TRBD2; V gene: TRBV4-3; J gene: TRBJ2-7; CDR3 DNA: TGCGCCAGCAGCCAAGCCCCCCGGGGGCTAGCGGGAGTAGGGTCCTACGAGCAGTACTTC; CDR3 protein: CASSQAPRGLAGVGSYEQYF
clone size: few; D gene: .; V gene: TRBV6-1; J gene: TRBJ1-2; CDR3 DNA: TGTGCCAGCAGTGAAGTTCAGGGCGGCTATGGCTACACCTTC; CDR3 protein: CASSEVQGGYGYTF
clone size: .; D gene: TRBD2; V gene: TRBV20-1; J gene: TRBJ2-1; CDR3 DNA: TGCAGTGCTAGAGATCGGACTAGCGGGAGTGGCAATGAGCAGTTCTTC; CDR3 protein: CSARDRTSGSGNEQFF
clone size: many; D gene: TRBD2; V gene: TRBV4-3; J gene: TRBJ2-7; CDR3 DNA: TGCGCCAGCAGCCAATTACGACTAGCGGGAGGAATTCGACAGTACTTC; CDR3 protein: CASSQLRLAGGIRQYF
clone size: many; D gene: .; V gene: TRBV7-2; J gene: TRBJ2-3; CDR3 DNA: TGTGCCAGCAGCTTCCCGTCACAGAGGGCCAGGGATACGCAGTATTTT; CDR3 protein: CASSFPSQRARDTQYF
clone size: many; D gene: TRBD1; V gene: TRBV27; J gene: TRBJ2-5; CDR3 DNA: TGTGCCAGTAGGACAGGGGTTTGGACCCAGTACTTC; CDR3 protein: CASRTGVWTQYF
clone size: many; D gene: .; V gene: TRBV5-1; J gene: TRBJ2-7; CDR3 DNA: TGCGCCAGCAGCGGAGATCGAAGGGAGCAGTACTTC; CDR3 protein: CASSGDRREQYF
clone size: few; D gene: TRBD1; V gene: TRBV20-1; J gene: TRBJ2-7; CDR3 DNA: TGCAGTGCTACCTTGACAGGGCACTCCTACGAGCAGTACTTC; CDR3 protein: CSATLTGHSYEQYF
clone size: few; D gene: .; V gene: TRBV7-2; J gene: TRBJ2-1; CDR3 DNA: TGTGCCAGCAGCTTCGGGACTCCCCCCGCGAGTGAGCAGTTCTTC; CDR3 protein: CASSFGTPPASEQFF
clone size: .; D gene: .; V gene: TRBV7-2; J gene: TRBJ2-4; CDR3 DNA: TGTGCCAGCAGCTTACAAGTGAGAGGCATTCAGTACTTC; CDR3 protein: CASSLQVRGIQYF